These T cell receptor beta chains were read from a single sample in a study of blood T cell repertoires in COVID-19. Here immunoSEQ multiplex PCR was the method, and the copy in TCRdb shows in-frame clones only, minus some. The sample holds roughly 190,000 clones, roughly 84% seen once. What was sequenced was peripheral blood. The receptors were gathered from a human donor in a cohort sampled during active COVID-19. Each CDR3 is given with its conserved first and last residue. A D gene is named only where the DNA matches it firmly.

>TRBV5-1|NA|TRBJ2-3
CASSFRQSVATQYF
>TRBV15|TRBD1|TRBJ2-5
CATSTGTGGETQYF
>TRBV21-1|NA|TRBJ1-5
CASSRYRQGIQPQHF
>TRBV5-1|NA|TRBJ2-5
CASSLDSGKETQYF
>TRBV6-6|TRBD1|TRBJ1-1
CASRRETGTLEAFF
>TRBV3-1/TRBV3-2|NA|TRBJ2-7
CASSQEESVPRQYF
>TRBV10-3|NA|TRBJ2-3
CAISGSTDTDTQYF
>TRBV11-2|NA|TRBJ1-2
CASSLDAGLSYGYTF
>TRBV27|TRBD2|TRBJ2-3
CASSLGRGDTQYF
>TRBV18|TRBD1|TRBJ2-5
CASSPRTGVETQYF
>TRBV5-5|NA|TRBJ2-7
CASSFLPLNEAEQYF
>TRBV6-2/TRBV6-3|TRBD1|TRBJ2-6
CASSYGDRGSGANVLTF
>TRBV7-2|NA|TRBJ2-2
CASSQGLSSHGELFF
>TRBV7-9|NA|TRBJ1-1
CASSLQSEAFF
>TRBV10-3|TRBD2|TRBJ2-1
CAISEFSGARNEQFF
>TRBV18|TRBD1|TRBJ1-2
CASSPKGGKNYGYTF
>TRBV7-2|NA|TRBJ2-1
CASSFATSYNEQFF
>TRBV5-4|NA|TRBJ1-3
CASRGVGNTIYF
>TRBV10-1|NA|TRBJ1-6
CASSGGTNSPLHF
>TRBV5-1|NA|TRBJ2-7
CASSLARQLHEQYF
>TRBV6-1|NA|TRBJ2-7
CASSEGPGAYEQYF
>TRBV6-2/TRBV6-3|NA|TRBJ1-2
CASSYSVQVFSFDGYTF
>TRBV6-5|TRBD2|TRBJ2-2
CASSYLGSGSTGELFF
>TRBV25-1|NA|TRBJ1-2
CASSESRGVGYTF
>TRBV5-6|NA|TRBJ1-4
CASSAYQGSEKLFF
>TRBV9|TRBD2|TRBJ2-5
CASSASGGAETQYF
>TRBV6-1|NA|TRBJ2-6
CASSVGRWDTIRKGANVLTF
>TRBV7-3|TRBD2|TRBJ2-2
CASSPGTRGELFF
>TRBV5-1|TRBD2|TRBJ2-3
CASSSGLADEDTQYF
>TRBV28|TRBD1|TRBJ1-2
CASRGQEWELPSYGYTF
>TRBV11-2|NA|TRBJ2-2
CASSLNAGTGELFF
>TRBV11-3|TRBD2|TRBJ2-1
CASSLVPSGSTEQFF
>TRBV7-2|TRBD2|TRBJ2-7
CASSAGVGSSYEQYF
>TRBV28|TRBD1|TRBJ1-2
CASNGPGQGVSYGYTF
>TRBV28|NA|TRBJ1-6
CASSSGIPLVPLHF
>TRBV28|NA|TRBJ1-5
CASRGGKNQPQHF
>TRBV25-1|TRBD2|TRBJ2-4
CASSELAGGVDIQYF
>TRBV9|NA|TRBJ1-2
CASSVVRASGNYGYTF
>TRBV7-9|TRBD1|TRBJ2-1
CASSSTGAYNEQFF
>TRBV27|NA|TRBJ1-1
CASSFGWQAEAFF
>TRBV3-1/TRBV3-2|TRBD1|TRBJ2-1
CASSQRDRLGDEQFF
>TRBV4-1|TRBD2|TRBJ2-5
CASSQVYELAYRETQYF
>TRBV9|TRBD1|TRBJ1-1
CASSDQGALNTEAFF
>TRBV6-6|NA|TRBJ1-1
CASSYDPGVGTEAFF